The 20 T cell receptor beta chains in this list originate from one sample, sequenced in a study of blood T cell repertoires in COVID-19. Assay used: immunoSEQ multiplex PCR; TCRdb lists only in-frame clones, some missing. Of roughly 300,000 clones in the sample, around 84% were seen once. Material for sequencing was peripheral blood. These receptors originate from a human donor with COVID-19, enrolled during active disease. The donor label of this sample is uncertain.

This clone came up once. This chain joins TRBV27 and TRBJ2-6; tentative D call: TRBD1 (5 bases). The CDR3 is 17 amino acids. Germline loops: CDR1 MNHEY, CDR2 SMNVEV (reference sequence). The V end lost 2 bases, the J end lost 2 bases, and 13 bases lay between the germline ends. CDR3 coding DNA: TGTGCCAGCAGTTTAGGCAGGGTAAGGGCTGGGGCCAACGTCCTGACTTTC. Translating gives CASSLGRVRAGANVLTF.

The rearrangement joins TRBV28 to TRBJ2-7; TRBD2 might be the D (6 bases). V was trimmed by 6 bases and J by 2 bases, leaving 11 bases between them. This CDR3 contains 13 residues. The germline V gene encodes CDR1 MDHEN and CDR2 SYDVKM. The CDR3 nucleotides read TGTGCCAGCAGCATAGCGGAACCCTACGAGCAGTACTTC. Translating gives CASSIAEPYEQYF.

The chain uses TRBV6-5 and TRBJ2-1; TRBD2 matches at 8 bases. Germline trimming cut 4 bases from V and 10 bases from J; bases unmatched to any gene: 6. The CDR3 loop spans 13 amino acids. Germline CDR1 and CDR2: MNHEY and SVGAGI. As DNA, the CDR3 is TGTGCCAGCAGTTCGACTAGCGTAAACGAGCAGTTCTTC. Its translation: CASSSTSVNEQFF.

The table lists this clone with a count of one. The chain has TRBV7-2 and TRBJ1-4, with 7 bases that match TRBD1. The CDR3 is made up of 14 amino acids. Germline CDR1 SGHTA, CDR2 FQGNSA. With 5 bases clipped from V and 7 bases from J, the junction kept 7 bases outside the gene matches. CDR3 sequence reads: CASSRGQDREKLFF. The CDR3 coding sequence is TGTGCCAGCAGCCGTGGACAGGATCGTGAAAAACTGTTTTTT.

The chain links TRBV29-1 to TRBJ1-1; D is unresolved. Trimming cost V 8 bases and J 5 bases, with 21 bases left between them. The CDR3 consists of 14 residues. Germline V gene sequence: CDR1 SQVTM, CDR2 ANQGSEA. The CDR3 DNA follows: TGCAGCTCCGTGGCAGTTGCGGGGAGGACTGAAGCTTTCTTT. It translates to CSSVAVAGRTEAFF.

This clone appeared once. The genes are TRBV28 and TRBJ2-1; 7 nucleotides agree with TRBD1. The CDR3 runs 14 residues. Losses at the gene ends were 4 bases for V and 1 base for J; bases not matched to a gene: 1. Germline V gene data show CDR1 as MDHEN and CDR2 as SYDVKM. This CDR3 is CASSWGQSYNEQFF. The CDR3 bases are TGTGCCAGCAGTTGGGGACAGTCCTACAATGAGCAGTTCTTC. Together with reference TRBV28 and TRBJ2-1, the CDR3 gives the full variable domain: DVKVTQSSRYLVKRTGEKVFLECVQDMDHENMFWYRQDPGLGLRLIYFSYDVKMKEKGDIPEGYSVSREKKERFSLILESASTNQTSMYLCASSWGQSYNEQFFGPGTRLTVL.

The gene calls are TRBV2 and TRBJ1-5; 10 bases line up with TRBD1. There are 16 residues in the CDR3. Germline lookup yields CDR1 SNHLY and CDR2 FYNNEI. Losses at the gene ends were 3 bases for V and 4 bases for J; bases not matched to a gene: 6. The CDR3 DNA sequence: TGTGCCAGCAGTGATGGGACAGGGGCTTATAATCAGCCCCAGCATTTT. This codes for CASSDGTGAYNQPQHF.

The chain joins TRBV3-1 (or the pseudogene TRBV3-2) to TRBJ1-4; D gene uncertain. CDR1 and CDR2 (germline): LGHDT, YNNKEL (reference sequence). The length of the CDR3 is 16 residues. Deletions cut 0 bases from V and 4 bases from J, with 12 bases between. This CDR3 is CASSQDWAGDNEKLFF. The CDR3 DNA is TGTGCCAGCAGCCAAGATTGGGCAGGCGATAATGAAAAACTGTTTTTT.

The V call is TRBV20-1, the J call TRBJ1-2; D is possibly TRBD1 (5 bases). Germline CDR1 reads DFQATT; CDR2 reads SNEGSKA (reference sequence). The CDR3 has 15 amino acids. Trimming shortened V by 3 bases and J by 6 bases, and 20 bases separated the two germline ends. The CDR3 DNA follows: TGCAGTGCTAGTAGCTCGGGCAGGGCAAAGGATGGCTACACCTTC. It translates to CSASSSGRAKDGYTF.

The V call is TRBV6-4, the J call TRBJ1-2; D perhaps matches TRBD1 (5 bases). The CDR3 contains 13 residues. CDR1 is MRHNA and CDR2 is SNTAGT in the germline V gene. V was clipped by 3 bases and J by 7 bases, with 12 bases between them. CDR3 DNA sequence: TGTGCCAGCAGTGAAGAGGCAGGGTTTGGCTACACCTTC. Its translation is CASSEEAGFGYTF.

This sequence joins TRBV15 and TRBJ1-5; D might be TRBD1 (5 bases). The V gene lost 0 bases and the J gene lost 6 bases, with 18 bases spanning the gap. The CDR3 is 17 residues long. Germline lookup yields CDR1 LNHNV and CDR2 YYDKDF (reference sequence). As DNA, the CDR3 is TGTGCCACCAGCAGAGATCGCCATTATGGGGCAGGTCAGCCCCAGCATTTT. As protein: CATSRDRHYGAGQPQHF.

This clone has a handful of counts. This chain links TRBV19 with TRBJ1-1; 10 bases line up with TRBD1. J lost 1 base, V lost 7 bases, and 9 bases had no gene match. Germline V gene sequence: CDR1 LNHDA, CDR2 SQIVND (reference sequence). This CDR3 region has 16 residues. The CDR3 loop is CASNDPRTGGNTEAFF. The DNA for the CDR3 is TGTGCCAGTAATGACCCTAGGACAGGGGGGAACACTGAAGCTTTCTTT. Looking up the rest from reference TRBV19 and TRBJ1-1 gives the full variable domain: DGGITQSPKYLFRKEGQNVTLSCEQNLNHDAMYWYRQDPGQGLRLIYYSQIVNDFQKGDIAEGYSVSREKKESFPLTVTSAQKNPTAFYLCASNDPRTGGNTEAFFGQGTRLTVV.

J is TRBJ2-5 and V is TRBV15; a possible D gene is TRBD2 (6 bases). Germline CDR1 and CDR2: LNHNV and YYDKDF (reference sequence). This CDR3 has 14 amino acids. The V end lost 7 bases, the J end lost 0 bases, and 12 bases lay between the germline ends. The CDR3 coding sequence is TGTGCCACCAAGGCTAGCGAGTACCAAGAGACCCAGTACTTC. Translating gives CATKASEYQETQYF.

This chain links TRBV11-2 with TRBJ1-3, with TRBD1 identical over 8 bases. The CDR3 has 15 residues. J gave up 4 bases and V 2 bases, and 4 bases lay outside the gene matches. Germline CDR1 SGHAT, CDR2 FQNNGV. CDR3 bases: TGTGCCAGCAGCTTAAGACAGGGGAACGGAAACACCATATATTTT. Translating gives CASSLRQGNGNTIYF.

The chain links TRBV18 to TRBJ1-1, with D unclear. Germline V gene lookup returns CDR1 KGHSH and CDR2 LQKENI. Trimming left V 7 bases short and J 2 bases short, with 11 bases between. The CDR3 loop spans 13 amino acids. CDR3 in DNA: TGTGCCAGCTTCCAGTCCGATAACACTGAAGCTTTCTTT. Encoded protein: CASFQSDNTEAFF.

V is TRBV5-4 and J is TRBJ2-3, with 14 positions matching TRBD2. Unmatched junction bases numbered 4, after V lost 0 bases and J lost 4 bases. Germline CDR1 is SGHNT and CDR2 is YYREEE (reference sequence). This CDR3 spans 17 amino acids. CDR3: CASSLGLAGGQADTQYF. The CDR3 coding sequence is TGTGCCAGCAGCTTGGGACTAGCGGGAGGGCAGGCAGATACGCAGTATTTT.

This rearrangement joins TRBV4-3 to TRBJ2-5; D perhaps matches TRBD1 (6 bases). The V gene's germline CDR1 is LGHNA and CDR2 YSLEER. The V and J ends lost 0 bases and 5 bases respectively, with 22 bases between them. CDR3 length: 18 amino acids. The DNA of the CDR3 is TGCGCCAGCAGCCAAGAGGTACTAGTAGGGGGTTTCTCGGAGACCCAGTACTTC. Translation gives CASSQEVLVGGFSETQYF.

The chain couples TRBV11-3 to TRBJ2-4; possible D gene TRBD2, 6 bases. Germline V CDR1 and CDR2: SGHNT, YENEEA. The length of the CDR3 is 14 residues. V was shortened by 3 bases and J by 5 bases, with 11 bases between the two germline ends. The CDR3 sequence is CASSLGGGQNIQYF. The CDR3 coding sequence is TGTGCCAGCAGCTTGGGAGGCGGGCAAAACATTCAGTACTTC.

For this clone: This sample also contains other DNA sequences that code for the same CDR3. This chain uses TRBV5-1 with TRBJ2-7; 8 bases align to TRBD2. The CDR3 loop spans 14 amino acids. CDR1 is SGHRS and CDR2 is YFSETQ in the germline V gene. The junction had 1 base not matched to a gene; V was cut back by 2 bases and J by 0 bases. The CDR3 coding sequence is TGCGCCAGCAGCTTAGGGACTAGCTCCTACGAGCAGTACTTC. It encodes CASSLGTSSYEQYF.

This chain links TRBV19 with TRBJ2-2, with 13 bases aligning to TRBD2. This CDR3 has 23 amino acids. J lost 6 bases, V lost 6 bases, and 28 bases had no gene match. Germline V CDR1 and CDR2: LNHDA, SQIVND (reference sequence). CDR3 coding DNA: TGTGCCAGTAGCCAGAAACGACTAGCGGGAGGCCCCAGGAGCGTAGGGAGGGCCGGGGAGCTGTTTTTT. This gives the protein CASSQKRLAGGPRSVGRAGELFF. Full variable domain (missing parts from reference TRBV19 and TRBJ2-2): DGGITQSPKYLFRKEGQNVTLSCEQNLNHDAMYWYRQDPGQGLRLIYYSQIVNDFQKGDIAEGYSVSREKKESFPLTVTSAQKNPTAFYLCASSQKRLAGGPRSVGRAGELFFGEGSRLTVL.